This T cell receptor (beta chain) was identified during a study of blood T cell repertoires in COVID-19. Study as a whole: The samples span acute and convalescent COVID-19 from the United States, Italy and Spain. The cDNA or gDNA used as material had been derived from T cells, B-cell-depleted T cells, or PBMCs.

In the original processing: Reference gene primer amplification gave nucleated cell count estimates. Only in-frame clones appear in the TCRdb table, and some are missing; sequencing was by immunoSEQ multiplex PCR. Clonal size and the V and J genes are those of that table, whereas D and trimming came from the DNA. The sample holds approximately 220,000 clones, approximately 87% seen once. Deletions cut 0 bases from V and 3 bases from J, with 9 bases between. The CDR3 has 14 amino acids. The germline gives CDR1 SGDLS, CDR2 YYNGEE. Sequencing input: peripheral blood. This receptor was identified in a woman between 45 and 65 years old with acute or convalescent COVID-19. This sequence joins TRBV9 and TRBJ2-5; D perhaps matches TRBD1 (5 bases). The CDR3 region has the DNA TGTGCCAGCAGCGTAGGACAGACCGAAGAGACCCAGTACTTC. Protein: CASSVGQTEETQYF.